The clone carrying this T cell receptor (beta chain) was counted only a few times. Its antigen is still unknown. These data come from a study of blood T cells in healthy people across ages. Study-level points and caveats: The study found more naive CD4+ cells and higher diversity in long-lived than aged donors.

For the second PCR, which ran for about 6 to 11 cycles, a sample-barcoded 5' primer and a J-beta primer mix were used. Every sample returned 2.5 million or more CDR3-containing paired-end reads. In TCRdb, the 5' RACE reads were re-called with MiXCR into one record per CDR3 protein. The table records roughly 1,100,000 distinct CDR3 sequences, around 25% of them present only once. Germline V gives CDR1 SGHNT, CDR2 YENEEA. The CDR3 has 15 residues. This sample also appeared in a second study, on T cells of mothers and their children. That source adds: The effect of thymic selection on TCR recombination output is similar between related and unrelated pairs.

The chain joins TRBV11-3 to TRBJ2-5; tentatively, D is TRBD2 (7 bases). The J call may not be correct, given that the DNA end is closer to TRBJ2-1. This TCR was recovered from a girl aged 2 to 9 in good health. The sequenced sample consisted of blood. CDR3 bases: TGTGCCAGCAGCTTATCAGCGGGGACATACAATGAGCAGTTCTTC. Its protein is CASSLSAGTYNEQFF.